This entry lists 23 T cell receptor beta chains sequenced from one sample in a study of blood T cell repertoires in COVID-19. The data were produced by immunoSEQ multiplex PCR, yet TCRdb's version contains in-frame clones alone and is incomplete. The data show about 53,000 clones, roughly 79% seen once. Sequenced: peripheral blood. The receptors were sampled from a human donor in a cohort sampled during active COVID-19.

CDR3 amino acids: CASSFQQGTQPQHF. CDR3 DNA: TGTGCCAGCAGTTTCCAACAGGGGACTCAGCCCCAGCATTTT. The J gene is TRBJ1-5, the V gene TRBV28; TRBD1 matches at 7 bases. Germline-derived CDR1 and CDR2 are MDHEN and SYDVKM. The CDR3 extends over 14 amino acids. The J segment lost 6 bases and the V segment lost 3 bases, leaving 5 bases of the junction unmatched.

The V gene is TRBV29-1, the J gene TRBJ1-2, with 8 bases that match TRBD1. The trim removed 6 bases at V and 7 bases at J, leaving 7 bases unmatched. The V gene's germline CDR1 is SQVTM and CDR2 ANQGSEA. The CDR3 length is 12 residues. As DNA, the CDR3 is TGCAGCGTAACGGGAGGACAGGGTGGCTACACCTTC. Encoded protein: CSVTGGQGGYTF.

The chain joins TRBV7-6 to TRBJ2-1, with TRBD1 as a possible D gene (5 bases). V gave up 6 bases and J gave up 0 bases, with 21 bases separating them. The CDR3 runs to 18 residues. Germline V gives CDR1 SGHVS, CDR2 FNYEAQ. CDR3 in amino acids: CASSPHTGQRTSYNEQFF. DNA for the CDR3: TGTGCCAGCAGTCCCCACACAGGTCAGCGTACCTCCTACAATGAGCAGTTCTTC.

The chain is built from TRBV7-7 and TRBJ2-7; D is possibly TRBD2 (7 bases). Trimming stripped 1 base from V and 2 bases from J, with 12 bases between. Germline CDR1 SSHAT, CDR2 FNYEAQ (reference sequence). This CDR3 is built from 15 residues. The CDR3 DNA follows: TGTGCCAGCAGCTTAGGAGGCGGGGGCACCTACGAGCAGTACTTC. It encodes CASSLGGGGTYEQYF.

The chain is built from TRBV9 and TRBJ2-7, with D maybe TRBD2 (5 bases). Germline-derived CDR1 and CDR2 are SGDLS and YYNGEE. The CDR3 extends over 14 amino acids. Trimming removed 0 bases from V and 2 bases from J, with 9 bases in between. The CDR3 sequence is CASSVGGRTYEQYF. The DNA of the CDR3 is TGTGCCAGCAGCGTAGGAGGGCGGACCTACGAGCAGTACTTC.

This rearrangement joins TRBV7-2 to TRBJ2-1; tentatively, D is TRBD1 (6 bases). V lost 8 bases and J lost 0, with 14 bases in between. The CDR3 contains 15 residues. Germline V lookup: CDR1 SGHTA, CDR2 FQGNSA. CDR3 nucleotides: TGTGCCAGCTCTAAAACAGGGAACTCCTACAATGAGCAGTTCTTC. It is translated as CASSKTGNSYNEQFF.

In this sample, this clone turned up a few times. The rearrangement joins TRBV27 to TRBJ1-1; D remains unclear. V was cut by 5 bases and J by 1 base, with 17 bases left in between. Looked up from germline, CDR1 is MNHEY and CDR2 is SMNVEV (reference sequence). The CDR3 has 16 amino acids. Here the CDR3 reads CASSASTGMRNTEAFF. The DNA of the CDR3 is TGTGCCAGCAGTGCCTCGACCGGGATGAGGAACACTGAAGCTTTCTTT.

As to this clone: The sample contains more than one DNA sequence encoding this CDR3. The chain links TRBV5-1 to TRBJ2-3; 15 bases are a match to TRBD2. Germline V gene sequence: CDR1 SGHRS, CDR2 YFSETQ. The CDR3 has 16 residues. J lost 3 bases, V lost 4 bases, and 3 bases had no gene match. The chain's CDR3 is CASSPGLAGGTDTQYF. Here the CDR3 DNA reads TGCGCCAGCAGCCCCGGACTAGCGGGAGGGACAGATACGCAGTATTTT.

J is TRBJ1-2 and V is TRBV6-5; no definite D call. Germline loops: CDR1 MNHEY, CDR2 SVGAGI. Trimming left V 8 bases short and J 6 bases short, with 13 bases between. This CDR3 spans 12 amino acids. CDR3 sequence reads: CASWRAGNGYTF. The CDR3 nucleotides read TGTGCCAGCTGGAGGGCTGGTAATGGCTACACCTTC.

The chain couples TRBV2 to TRBJ2-3; 10 bases line up with TRBD1. V shed 6 bases and J 4 bases; nucleotides not matched to a gene: 4. The germline V gene encodes CDR1 SNHLY and CDR2 FYNNEI. This CDR3 region has 14 residues. CDR3 residues: CASSRDRGADTQYF. The CDR3, as DNA: TGTGCCAGCAGCCGGGACAGGGGAGCAGATACGCAGTATTTT.

The chain employs TRBV13 and TRBJ2-7; TRBD2 aligns across 9 bases. V trimming: 3 bases; J trimming: 3 bases; junction bases outside the gene matches: 0. The germline V gene encodes CDR1 PRHDT and CDR2 FYEKMQ (reference sequence). CDR3 size: 13 residues. CDR3 sequence: CASSFSGGYEQYF. The CDR3 DNA reads TGTGCCAGCAGCTTTAGCGGGGGCTACGAGCAGTACTTC.

The chain has TRBV9 and TRBJ2-7; D might be TRBD2 (7 bases). This CDR3 contains 16 residues. CDR1 and CDR2 from the germline V gene are SGDLS and YYNGEE. Between the trimmed V and J ends, which lost 4 bases and 4 bases, there was a span of 21 bases. CDR3 in amino acids: CASSPRRGGGHYEQYF. DNA for the CDR3: TGTGCCAGCAGCCCCCGTCGTGGCGGGGGCCATTACGAGCAGTACTTC.

The chain carries TRBV5-3 and TRBJ1-3; 7 bases fit TRBD1. TRBV5-3 is recorded as an ORF, its role being uncertain. This CDR3 contains 18 residues. The ends lost 0 bases at V and 0 bases at J; junction bases unmatched: 9. The CDR3 DNA follows: TGTGCCAGAAGCTTGGGGAGGCGACAGGGCTCCTCTGGAAACACCATATATTTT. This codes for CARSLGRRQGSSGNTIYF.

The chain joins TRBV7-2 to TRBJ1-2; 7 bases match TRBD1. There are 14 residues in the CDR3. The V gene end was trimmed by 4 bases and the J gene end by 5 bases; junction bases not matched to a gene: 7. Germline V gene lookup returns CDR1 SGHTA and CDR2 FQGNSA. CDR3 loop: CASSYYRGDYGYTF. The CDR3 DNA follows: TGTGCCAGCAGCTATTACAGGGGAGATTATGGCTACACCTTC.

This clone was seen a single time. Here the CDR3 reads CASWAGGSTDTQYF. The DNA of the CDR3 is TGTGCCAGCTGGGCAGGGGGTAGCACAGATACGCAGTATTTT. The chain recombines TRBV2 with TRBJ2-3, with 7 bases matching TRBD1. Trimming at V came to 8 bases and at J to 0 bases, leaving 5 bases not matched to a gene. Germline CDR1 is SNHLY and CDR2 is FYNNEI. CDR3 length equals 14 residues.

The chain employs TRBV6-2 or TRBV6-3 and TRBJ2-5; TRBD1 is a possible D gene (5 bases). V shed 5 bases and J shed 5 bases, with 15 bases lying between them. This CDR3 has 14 residues. The germline V gene has CDR1 MNHEY and CDR2 SVGEGT. CDR3 DNA: TGTGCCAGCAGTCCCGGACACCTCGGGGAGACCCAGTACTTC. Residues: CASSPGHLGETQYF.

In this sample, this clone turned up a few times. The chain employs TRBV3-1 (or the pseudogene TRBV3-2) and TRBJ2-1; no clear D gene. The V end lost 2 bases, the J end lost 10 bases, and 6 bases lay between the germline ends. The V gene's germline CDR1 is LGHDT and CDR2 YNNKEL (reference sequence). This CDR3 is built from 11 residues. The CDR3 nucleotides are TGTGCCAGCAGCCAACGGGTAGAGCAGTTCTTC. Translating gives CASSQRVEQFF.

The V gene is TRBV4-2, the J gene TRBJ1-2; possibly TRBD1 for D (5 bases). The germline CDR1 and CDR2 sequences are LGHNA and YNFKEQ. The CDR3 extends over 14 amino acids. The V gene lost 0 bases and the J gene lost 8 bases, with 13 bases spanning the gap. The CDR3 is CASSQEVTGGGYTF. The CDR3 bases are TGTGCCAGCAGCCAAGAAGTAACCGGGGGGGGCTACACCTTC.

The CDR3 DNA follows: TGTGCCAGCAGCTTAGGGGTAGCGAGCAACACAGATACGCAGTATTTT. Amino acids: CASSLGVASNTDTQYF. The chain is built from TRBV7-7 and TRBJ2-3, with D possibly being TRBD2 (5 bases). Looked up from germline, CDR1 is SSHAT and CDR2 is FNYEAQ (reference sequence). CDR3 length: 16 amino acids. V shed 1 base and J shed 2 bases, with 13 bases lying between them.

V is TRBV6-5 and J is TRBJ1-3, with 8 bases identical to TRBD1. The CDR3 has 14 residues. Germline V gene sequence: CDR1 MNHEY, CDR2 SVGAGI. The V and J ends lost 7 bases and 15 bases, in that order; junction bases with no gene match: 17. Here the CDR3 reads CASTHGGTGRGGYF. The CDR3 DNA follows: TGTGCCAGCACCCACGGTGGGACAGGACGAGGGGGATATTTT.

The V gene is TRBV7-2, the J gene TRBJ1-1, with a possible D match to TRBD1 (5 bases). The CDR3 is 12 residues long. The V gene lost 2 bases and the J gene lost 11 bases, with 12 bases spanning the gap. The germline gives CDR1 SGHTA, CDR2 FQGNSA. For the CDR3, the DNA is TGTGCCAGCAGCTTACCGGGGGTCGGCGCTTTCTTT. The encoded protein is CASSLPGVGAFF.

This chain joins TRBV3-1 (or the pseudogene TRBV3-2) and TRBJ2-3; D is perhaps TRBD2 (6 bases). This CDR3 contains 15 residues. CDR1 and CDR2 (germline): LGHDT, YNNKEL (reference sequence). V was cut by 1 base and J by 5 bases, with 13 bases left in between. As DNA, the CDR3 is TGTGCCAGCAGCCAAGGCGGGACGGGAAGAGATACGCAGTATTTT. Translated: CASSQGGTGRDTQYF.

This chain uses TRBV5-1 with TRBJ1-4; D remains ambiguous. CDR3 length equals 15 residues. In germline, CDR1 is SGHRS, CDR2 YFSETQ. V dropped 0 bases and J dropped 0 bases, with 6 bases sitting between them. The CDR3 loop is CASSLGPATNEKLFF. The DNA for the CDR3 is TGCGCCAGCAGCTTGGGGCCAGCAACTAATGAAAAACTGTTTTTT.